In its sample, the clone carrying this T cell receptor beta chain was seen many times. V lost 3 bases and J lost 0, with 12 bases in between. The CDR3 contains 15 residues. Germline lookup yields CDR1 LNHDA and CDR2 SQIVND (reference sequence). RNA-based 3' RACE libraries used unique molecular identifiers. One entry per CDR3 protein results from TCRdb running MiXCR on the 3' RACE reads. The sample contains some 15,000 distinct CDR3 sequences, nearly 3.5% of which appear only once. Sample treatment: PENTA 11 planned treatment interruption arm or continuous ART arm. This specimen comes from a study of HIV-infected children after antiretroviral therapy interruption.

The clonotype comes from a child under 18 with HIV. Material: CD45RA+ CD4+ T cells from PBMCs, obtained from a donor given antiretroviral therapy, either interrupted or continuous. Described subset: naive CD4+ CD45RA+ CD45RO- T cells. The chain joins TRBV19 to TRBJ2-7, with D unclear. CDR3 protein: CASSISPQRSYEQYF. The CDR3 coding sequence is TGTGCCAGTAGTATCAGTCCTCAACGCTCCTACGAGCAGTACTTC.